The 21 T cell receptor beta chains in this list originate from one sample, sequenced in a study of blood T cells in healthy people across ages. PCR was performed a second time for about 7 to 12 cycles using a sample-barcoded 5' primer and a J-beta primer mix. Via MiXCR, TCRdb re-called the 5' RACE reads, giving one row per CDR3 protein. The repertoire holds 700,000 to 900,000 distinct CDR3 sequences, roughly 25% seen once, with around 3% in the top ten. These data were also reused for a study on T cells of mothers and their children.

The sequenced sample was blood. The receptors come from a boy between 10 and 17 years old in good health.

This clonotype was observed a handful of times. This sequence joins TRBV12-3 or TRBV12-4 and TRBJ2-7; TRBD1 agrees at 11 bases. V was pared by 5 bases and J by 7 bases, with 10 bases of the junction left unmatched. This CDR3 contains 15 residues. CDR3 region: CASSLNTDRGREQYF. The DNA for the CDR3 is TGTGCCAGCAGTCTCAATACGGACAGGGGGCGAGAGCAGTACTTC.

This clonotype was detected only a few times. J is TRBJ2-5 and V is TRBV20-1, with 8 bases matching TRBD1. The assigned J gene may be wrong: the sequence end matches TRBJ2-7 better. Germline CDR1 reads DFQATT; CDR2 reads SNEGSKA (reference sequence). There are 16 residues in the CDR3. CDR3 sequence: CSARRYRPYRGYEQYF. CDR3 DNA: TGCAGTGCTAGACGGTACAGACCCTACAGGGGGTACGAGCAGTACTTC.

The chain has TRBV18 and TRBJ1-3; unclear D gene. Deletions cut 2 bases from V and 3 bases from J, with 14 bases between. The CDR3 is 16 amino acids. Germline CDR1 is KGHSH and CDR2 is LQKENI. CDR3 protein: CASSPYDTSLGNTIYF. The CDR3 nucleotides read TGTGCCAGCTCACCATACGACACGTCTCTTGGAAACACCATATATTTT.

This chain connects TRBV6-1 to TRBJ1-6; the D is unclear. This CDR3 comprises 12 residues. The germline CDR1 and CDR2 sequences are MNHNS and SASEGT. The V end lost 7 bases, the J end lost 9 bases, and 10 bases lay between the germline ends. Here the CDR3 DNA reads TGTGCCAGCAATGGGGTTGGTTCACCCCTCCACTTT. It codes for CASNGVGSPLHF.

This chain links TRBV6-5 with TRBJ2-2; the match to TRBD1 covers 10 bases. In germline, CDR1 is MNHEY, CDR2 SVGAGI. This CDR3 comprises 16 residues. Trimming removed 6 bases from V and 4 bases from J; junction bases left unmatched: 8. The CDR3 DNA follows: TGTGCCAGCAGCCCCGGGACAGGGGCCGGCACCGGGGAGCTGTTTTTT. This codes for CASSPGTGAGTGELFF.

As for this clonotype: An end of the junction differs from the germline gene, which may be a read error. The rearrangement links TRBV12-3 or TRBV12-4 to TRBJ1-6; the D is unclear. The CDR3 consists of 14 residues. The CDR3 nucleotides are TGTGCCAGCGCCCCGGACCTTTATAATTCGCCCCTCCACTTT. It codes for CASAPDLYNSPLHF.

There are a few counts of this clonotype. The chain uses TRBV7-2 and TRBJ2-5; D remains ambiguous. TRBJ2-7 matches the DNA end more closely, so the J call is doubtful. Looked up from germline, CDR1 is SGHTA and CDR2 is FQGNSA. The CDR3 has 15 amino acids. In DNA form, the CDR3 reads TGTGCCAGCAGCTTAGCAGGGTATTCGACCTACGAGCAGTACTTC. Residues: CASSLAGYSTYEQYF.

This clonotype was counted between two and nine times. The V and J genes are TRBV4-1 and TRBJ2-4; tentatively, D is TRBD1 or TRBD2 (5 bases each). V gave up 3 bases and J gave up 5 bases, with 14 bases separating them. The CDR3 spans 15 residues. Germline-derived CDR1 and CDR2 are MGHRA and YSYEKL. The CDR3 DNA follows: TGCGCCAGCAGCCATGGGACGCTGTGGGAAAACATTCAGTACTTC. It specifies CASSHGTLWENIQYF.

This rearrangement joins TRBV11-1 to TRBJ1-6; 10 positions agree with TRBD1. With 5 bases clipped from V and 8 bases from J, the junction kept 3 bases outside the gene matches. Germline V CDR1 and CDR2: SGHAT, FQDESV (reference sequence). CDR3 length equals 14 residues. CDR3 nucleotides: TGTGCCAGCAGCGGAGGACAGGGGGATTCACCCCTCCACTTT. Translated: CASSGGQGDSPLHF.

V is TRBV7-2 and J is TRBJ2-7; 8 bases map to TRBD1. Germline values: CDR1 SGHTA, CDR2 FQGNSA. V lost 5 bases and J lost 6; bases outside the gene matches: 9. The CDR3 covers 14 residues. CDR3 residues: CASSPRTGSPEQYF. The CDR3 DNA sequence: TGTGCCAGCAGCCCAAGGACAGGGTCTCCCGAGCAGTACTTC.

The chain employs TRBV7-9 and TRBJ1-4; 7 positions match TRBD1. The length of the CDR3 is 13 residues. V shed 10 bases and J 3 bases; nucleotides not matched to a gene: 5. The V gene's germline CDR1 is SEHNR and CDR2 FQNEAQ (reference sequence). The CDR3: CATGTVPNEKLFF. The CDR3, as DNA: TGTGCCACCGGGACAGTACCTAATGAAAAACTGTTTTTT.

The chain is built from TRBV5-1 and TRBJ2-2, with 7 bases matching TRBD1. The CDR3 covers 15 residues. Per the germline V gene, CDR1 is SGHRS and CDR2 is YFSETQ. With 3 bases clipped from V and 4 bases from J, the junction kept 6 bases outside the gene matches. CDR3 nucleotides: TGCGCCAGCAGCTCGACAGGGTTTGGCACCGGGGAGCTGTTTTTT. It is translated as CASSSTGFGTGELFF.

The chain is built from TRBV2 and TRBJ2-2; D is undetermined. With 5 bases removed from V and 3 bases from J, the gap between germline ends came to 10 bases. CDR3 size: 14 residues. In germline, CDR1 is SNHLY, CDR2 FYNNEI. DNA of the CDR3: TGTGCCAGCAGTTTCAACCCTCACACCGGGGAGCTGTTTTTT. It is translated as CASSFNPHTGELFF.

J is TRBJ2-5 and V is TRBV24-1, with 11 bases that match TRBD2. CDR3 size: 16 residues. CDR1 is KGHDR and CDR2 is SFDVKD in the germline V gene. The trim removed 4 bases at V and 6 bases at J, leaving 9 bases unmatched. Here the CDR3 DNA reads TGTGCCACCAGTGACCCCACTAGCGGGGGCGTGAAGACCCAGTACTTC. It is translated as CATSDPTSGGVKTQYF.

The gene calls are TRBV27 and TRBJ2-1, with D unresolved. The J call is doubtful: the DNA matches TRBJ2-7 better. The germline V gene has CDR1 MNHEY and CDR2 SMNVEV (reference sequence). The CDR3 has 13 residues. The chain's CDR3 is CASSLRRMGEQYF. DNA for the CDR3: TGTGCCAGCAGTTTGAGACGTATGGGCGAGCAGTACTTC.

This clonotype came up a few times. J is TRBJ1-6 and V is TRBV10-1; no firm D call. The V and J ends lost 0 bases and 9 bases respectively, with 9 bases between them. This CDR3 has 14 amino acids. Germline CDR1 and CDR2: WNHNN and SYGVQD (reference sequence). The CDR3 bases are TGCGCCAGCAGTGAGTCTTCATTCGGTTCACCCCTCCACTTT. As protein: CASSESSFGSPLHF.

This chain uses TRBV7-9 with TRBJ1-4, with 11 bases fitting TRBD1. Germline CDR1 SEHNR, CDR2 FQNEAQ (reference sequence). The junction had 8 bases not matched to a gene; V was cut back by 4 bases and J by 4 bases. The CDR3 loop spans 17 amino acids. The CDR3: CASSWTGTGGGNEKLFF. As DNA, the CDR3 is TGTGCCAGCAGCTGGACCGGGACAGGGGGAGGTAATGAAAAACTGTTTTTT.

This clonotype was counted between two and nine times. The rearrangement links TRBV29-1 to TRBJ2-7; TRBD2 matches 9 bases. CDR3 length: 14 amino acids. V gave up 6 bases and J gave up 1 base; unmatched junction bases: 7. Germline V gives CDR1 SQVTM, CDR2 ANQGSEA. DNA of the CDR3: TGCAGCGTGATAGGGCTAGCGGGATCCTACGAGCAGTACTTC. Translated: CSVIGLAGSYEQYF.

This clonotype was seen a few times. The CDR3 is CSATTDSSYGYTF. The CDR3, as DNA: TGCAGTGCTACAACGGACAGTTCCTATGGCTACACCTTC. The chain has TRBV20-1 and TRBJ1-2; perhaps TRBD1 as D (6 bases). Trimming took 4 bases from V and 4 from J, leaving 13 bases between them. The CDR3 is 13 residues long. Germline V gene lookup returns CDR1 DFQATT and CDR2 SNEGSKA (reference sequence).

This clonotype occurred a few times. The rearrangement uses TRBV5-1 and TRBJ2-3; D is uncertain. The germline V gene has CDR1 SGHRS and CDR2 YFSETQ. There are 12 residues in the CDR3. V lost 7 bases to trimming and J lost 4 bases, with 10 bases between them. The chain's CDR3 is CASHDPPDTQYF. DNA of the CDR3: TGCGCCAGCCACGACCCCCCAGATACGCAGTATTTT.

The chain carries TRBV29-1 and TRBJ1-1; 7 nucleotides match TRBD1. The CDR3 has 14 amino acids. Germline V CDR1 and CDR2: SQVTM, ANQGSEA. Trimming removed 3 bases from V and 2 bases from J; junction bases left unmatched: 6. The CDR3 sequence: CSVDTGTVNTEAFF. The CDR3 DNA follows: TGCAGCGTTGATACCGGGACAGTCAACACTGAAGCTTTCTTT.